The 11 T cell receptor beta chains below come from one sample, sequenced in a study of human T cells and chemical hapten exposure. TCRdb re-called the RACE reads with MiXCR, one entry per CDR3 protein. The sample carries 200,000 to 300,000 distinct CDR3 sequences, more than 6.5% recorded once. The time point is: pre-sensitization, week 0. Treatment in this sample: therapeutic diphenylcyclopropenone sensitization with weekly scalp DPC. This material consisted of whole blood, taken in connection with sensitization to the hapten diphenylcyclopropenone (DPC). Every receptor here comes from a woman between 40 and 55 years old with alopecia areata. Some clones in this sample may be carry-over from other donors' samples.

This clonotype has only a few counts. This chain joins TRBV6-2 or TRBV6-3 and TRBJ2-7; the D is unclear. Between the trimmed V and J ends, which lost 2 bases and 2 bases, there was a span of 10 bases. The germline V gene encodes CDR1 MNHEY and CDR2 SVGEGT. The length of the CDR3 is 14 residues. The CDR3 DNA reads as TGTGCCAGCAGTTACGCGGCAAGGACCTACGAGCAGTACTTC. This gives the protein CASSYAARTYEQYF.

The chain carries TRBV14 and TRBJ1-1; D gene uncertain. Trimming removed 2 bases at V and 1 base at J, with 5 bases between. The CDR3 totals 13 residues. Germline CDR1 SGHDN, CDR2 FVKESK. Here the CDR3 DNA reads TGTGCCAGCAGCCAACAGGCGAACACTGAAGCTTTCTTT. Translation: CASSQQANTEAFF.

This clonotype was seen more than once but under ten times. J is TRBJ2-1 and V is TRBV4-3; 8 bases are a match to TRBD2. Germline assignment: CDR1 LGHNA and CDR2 YSLEER. V was clipped by 0 bases and J by 12 bases; unmatched bases: 7. The CDR3 runs 14 residues. CDR3 region: CASSQDTPSGPQFF. Written as DNA, the CDR3 is TGCGCCAGCAGCCAAGATACCCCTAGCGGGCCGCAGTTCTTC.

The sample holds a few counts of this clonotype. J is TRBJ1-6 and V is TRBV20-1, with 9 bases lining up with TRBD1. This CDR3 is built from 14 residues. Germline values: CDR1 DFQATT, CDR2 SNEGSKA (reference sequence). The V and J ends lost 3 bases and 7 bases, in that order; junction bases with no gene match: 4. For the CDR3, the DNA is TGCAGTGCTAGGGAGGGACAGGGAAATTCACCCCTCCACTTT. It codes for CSAREGQGNSPLHF.

This rearrangement joins TRBV10-3 to TRBJ2-3; 8 bases align to TRBD1. The germline V gene encodes CDR1 ENHRY and CDR2 SYGVKD. The trim removed 10 bases at V and 6 bases at J, leaving 9 bases unmatched. The CDR3 consists of 13 residues. The CDR3 spells CASIGQGSDTQYF. CDR3 bases: TGTGCCAGCATCGGACAGGGTTCGGATACGCAGTATTTT.

The chain recombines TRBV15 with TRBJ1-4, with D possibly matching TRBD1 (5 bases). The CDR3 totals 14 residues. From germline, CDR1 is LNHNV and CDR2 YYDKDF (reference sequence). Trimming took 3 bases from V and 8 from J, leaving 13 bases between them. CDR3 sequence reads: CATSRSGGWEKLFF. DNA for the CDR3: TGTGCCACCAGCAGGAGCGGGGGATGGGAAAAACTGTTTTTT.

The chain combines TRBV6-5 with TRBJ2-2; D remains ambiguous. This CDR3 contains 12 residues. Germline lookup yields CDR1 MNHEY and CDR2 SVGAGI. V was cut by 6 bases and J by 6 bases, with 8 bases left in between. As DNA, the CDR3 is TGTGCCAGCAGCTCCTTTTCCGGGGAGCTGTTTTTT. Amino acids: CASSSFSGELFF.

This clonotype has only a few counts. The chain couples TRBV12-3 or TRBV12-4 to TRBJ2-7; TRBD2 matches 15 bases. The CDR3 totals 16 residues. V trimming: 6 bases; J trimming: 6 bases; junction bases outside the gene matches: 9. The CDR3 is CASSSLPGLAGGEQYF. The CDR3 DNA is TGTGCCAGCAGCTCTCTACCGGGACTAGCGGGAGGCGAGCAGTACTTC.

This clonotype was picked up many times. J is TRBJ2-2 and V is TRBV7-2, with 10 bases lining up with TRBD1. V shed 2 bases, J shed 7 bases, and the junction held 4 bases outside the gene matches. The germline V gene encodes CDR1 SGHTA and CDR2 FQGNSA. The CDR3 covers 15 residues. CDR3 coding DNA: TGTGCCAGCAGCTTACGGGGACAGGGGCACGGGGAGCTGTTTTTT. This gives the protein CASSLRGQGHGELFF.

This clonotype was detected only a few times. The CDR3 region is CASSLAFLAGAETQYF. The CDR3 DNA follows: TGTGCCAGCAGCTTAGCGTTTTTAGCGGGAGCGGAGACCCAGTACTTC. V gene TRBV7-2 combines with J gene TRBJ2-5; 9 nucleotides line up with TRBD2. Looked up from germline, CDR1 is SGHTA and CDR2 is FQGNSA. V lost 0 bases to trimming and J lost 5 bases; unmatched junction nucleotides: 7. The CDR3 covers 16 residues.

This clonotype has a count of ten or more. This chain joins TRBV3-1 and TRBJ1-3, with D possibly being TRBD1 (5 bases). Germline CDR1 is LGHDT and CDR2 is YNNKEL (reference sequence). This CDR3 has 14 residues. V lost 4 bases, J lost 2 bases, and 9 bases lay in between. CDR3 nucleotide sequence: TGTGCCAGCAGCCTCGAGGGGCCTGGAAACACCATATATTTT. Translated: CASSLEGPGNTIYF.